This TCR beta chain was identified in a study of cytomegalovirus exposure and HLA in healthy donors (dated 2017 in TCRdb). Notes on the research overall: An earlier analysis of roughly 500 of the donors reported about 280 Gb of sequence data and 117 million unique TCR beta sequences obtained from about 200 million T cells. An early release that covered some 630 HLA-typed donors contained 250 to 350 gigabases of sequencing data and tens of millions of unique TCR sequences. Of the roughly 400 genotyped donors, roughly 80% were placed in the genetic ancestry cluster associated with self-reported Caucasian donors. The aim of the study was to test whether cataloging public T cell receptors could identify signatures of past pathogen exposure. The study profiled the T cell repertoires of 500 to 800 subjects by immunosequencing and related them to cytomegalovirus serostatus. In addition to the first cohort of 500 to 850 subjects, a separate validation cohort of approximately 120 different subjects was used. To predict cytomegalovirus infection status, the study combined high-throughput TCR immunosequencing, statistical association of individual TCRs with disease status, and machine learning. A later analysis re-examined previously published TCR beta repertoires from roughly 720 donors and added high-resolution HLA genotyping to investigate patterns of TCR occurrence. Rather than using new phenotypic data, the later analysis identified candidate immune exposures from TCR beta sequences and from how often those sequences occurred across donors. In an earlier analysis of roughly 580 of the donors, high-throughput TCR beta sequencing was used to judge whether each TCR beta V gene segment behaved as functional or pseudogenic. Alongside the repertoire data, information on donor age, sex, ethnicity and CMV serostatus was compiled. Genome-wide SNP genotypes for about 55% of the roughly 670 donors were used in a later genetic analysis, which treated that subset as a discovery cohort. All discovery cohort repertoires had been generated using a single sequencing platform. Both class I and class II loci were covered by HLA typing, at four-digit resolution. The number of donors typed differed by locus, with roughly 629-640 for A, B, C, DRB1 and DQB1, around 520 for DQA1, 600 to 610 for DPA1, and some 470 for DPB1. Because of strong linkage in the cohort, a handful of DR-DQ haplotypes were treated as single units for association and clustering. Among approximately 370 genotyped donors of the cohort, an average of around 220,000 unique TCR beta nucleotide sequences was sequenced per donor, of which roughly 17% were non-productive. Points the paper makes about the study in general: Because HLA typing was unavailable for some donors at each locus, only the typed subset was used in association tests. According to a later analysis, TCR association rates differed among HLA loci, with DRB1 alleles showing the most associated TCRs and HLA-C alleles showing the fewest. Specific HLA alleles were associated with 15,000 to 20,000 TCR beta sequences at a false discovery rate of 0.05 in a later analysis. A later analysis reported that several top co-occurrence clusters appeared linked to parvovirus B19, influenza, CMV and Epstein-Barr virus. Compared with equally common non-associated chains, HLA-associated TCR beta chains in a later analysis were more clonally expanded and had lower generation probabilities. This cohort had only TCR beta chains sequenced, and the lack of alpha or paired-chain data limited which features could be detected. A group of highly shared sequence variants was considered likely to be a technical artifact of the sequencing pipeline. The classifier was reported to diagnose cytomegalovirus status with high specificity and sensitivity in both the original and validation cohorts. A further reported finding was that TCR beta sequences accurately predicted the HLA-A and HLA-B alleles for most subjects in the first cohort. Approximately 16 rarely observed V segments, including chromosome 9 orphons, were excluded from the earlier analysis of several hundred of the donors because counts were too low. An earlier analysis of around 500 of the donors showed that most TCR beta V segments appeared in productive rearrangements either about 87% or about 30% of the time, which broadly matched IMGT annotations. Presence/absence analyses assumed roughly uniform sequencing depth across donors, an assumption that may not hold. Linkage disequilibrium might explain the correlated functional status among segregating V segments, but an unknown experimental factor could not be excluded. Most TCR sequences were observed very rarely across donors, whereas some public TCRs were present in many individuals. According to a later genetic analysis, donors in an Asian-associated ancestry cluster had fewer N-insertions in productive TCRs than the approximately 670-donor mean. A later genetic analysis associated a missense DCLRE1C variant with V-gene and J-gene trimming of TCR beta chains, and an independent cohort replicated the association. A few of the identified cytomegalovirus-associated TCR beta chains were confirmed in vitro to be specific for cytomegalovirus antigens. According to the authors, the approach could potentially be generalized to other disease states and immunological phenotypes. In the study, roughly 160 TCR beta chains were listed as associated with cytomegalovirus. Because the 87-base-pair reads could not distinguish some IMGT-functional V segments, including TRBV6-2 and TRBV6-3, those segments were excluded. In a later analysis, most CMV-associated TCR beta chains were found to appear HLA-restricted, with HLA associations seemingly driven largely by CMV exposure. Strong co-occurrence of HLA alleles, especially DR and DQ, made assigning TCR associations to individual alleles difficult. The only immune exposure information available for the cohort was CMV serostatus.

Worth noting for this clone: It lacks a known antigen. Base qualities were left out, and no much larger clone turns up one base away.

CDR1 and CDR2 were assigned from the germline V gene as KGHSH and LQKENI. V is pared back by 4 bases and J by 0 bases, with 9 bases lying between the germline termini. The CDR3, from cysteine to phenylalanine, totals 14 residues. Just CDR3 DNA is preserved here, 42 bases in frame from base 1. The library was generated by the immunoSEQ multiplex PCR assay. A mixture of 60 forward primers for TCR Vbeta segments and 13 reverse primers for TCR Jbeta segments was used in the multiplex PCR. The CDR3 region of rearranged TCR beta genes was amplified from genomic DNA by a multiplex PCR assay. On the Illumina HiSeq System, the amplified TCR beta libraries were sequenced as 87-base-pair reads. Per the source publication's procedure: In a later analysis, tens of millions of unique TCR beta chains were counted across the roughly 670 repertoires, and roughly 10 million of these chains were shared by at least two donors. To remove PCR and sequencing errors, raw reads were error-corrected and collapsed into unique sequences using a nearest-neighbor algorithm that merged closely related sequences. CDR3 sequences were aligned to IMGT reference sequences to assign V, D and J gene segments. For a sequence to be retained, a match of at least six nucleotides to both a V gene segment and a J gene segment was required. A rearrangement counted as productive if the CDR3 had no stop codons and remained in frame with V and J, and every other rearrangement counted as non-productive. Following IMGT convention, CDR3 was defined as the stretch from the second conserved V-encoded cysteine to the conserved J-encoded phenylalanine. Sequences without an unambiguous match to a single V gene segment were excluded from the earlier analysis of about 630 of the donors. An earlier analysis of under 750 of the donors called V segments functional above 56.7% productive rearrangements and segregating when the between-donor standard deviation exceeded 5%. A statistical classification framework was developed to diagnose cytomegalovirus status using the catalog of TCR beta chain sequences. In a later analysis, TCR nucleotide sequences were compared against IMGT/GENE-DB human TR gene sequences so that V and J genes could be assigned. In a later analysis, CDR3 sequences and most-parsimonious VDJ recombination scenarios were assigned using the TCRdist pipeline. In a later analysis, each TCR beta chain was defined by its CDR3 amino acid sequence together with its V-gene family, and reads lacking a unique V-gene family were excluded. In a later analysis, 500 to 650 highly shared, low-generation-probability nucleotide sequences were removed to address suspected cross-contamination and a sequencing artifact. In a later analysis, a clonal expansion index for each public chain was calculated from normalized within-repertoire ranks of inferred template counts. A later analysis computed generation probabilities with a VDJ recombination model fitted to out-of-frame rearrangements, and checked the results against IGoR. Hypergeometric tests were used in a later analysis to score TCR-TCR, TCR-HLA and TCR-CMV co-occurrence, with a repertoire-size bias correction applied to the TCR pairs. To estimate false discovery rates, a later analysis permuted the HLA or CMV assignments 20 times. In a later analysis, co-occurring TCRs were grouped using DBSCAN, and TCRdist sequence similarity was added for clustering within HLA-allele-positive subsets. For co-occurrence clustering, repertoires with fewer than 30,000 or more than 120,000 public chains were excluded, along with four or five repertoires with anomalous nucleotide sharing. TCRdb's version of the immuneACCESS table is confined to in-frame rearrangements and falls short of the full clone set. An unresolved V gene accounts for under half of the shortfall where checked; the remainder is of unknown origin. The DNA gave D and trimming, while V, J and clone size come from that table. For this sample there are some 120,000 clones; roughly 78% appear just once. The ten largest clones add up to 1% of the sample.

The cohort consisted of 600 to 750 healthy bone marrow donors. Cohort members were all nominally healthy when sampled, although unrecorded immune exposures were likely present. The donor tested CMV seronegative, placing the donor among the approximately 360 seronegative members of the cohort. A peripheral blood sample was collected from each donor, and TCR beta sequencing was performed on peripheral blood mononuclear cells. Genomic DNA was extracted from the blood cell samples with the Qiagen DNeasy Blood Extraction Kit. This sequence uses TRBV18 and TRBJ1-1; the D gene identity is not certain. The clonotype was recovered from a man in his forties in good health and CMV-seronegative. The sequencing input was PBMCs. CDR3 protein: CASSRAGMNTEAFF. At the DNA level, the sequence is TGTGCCAGCTCACGAGCGGGCATGAACACTGAAGCTTTCTTT. The full variable domain, with segments outside the CDR3 supplied by the reference TRBV18 and TRBJ1-1 proteins, appears as NAGVMQNPRHLVRRRGQEARLRCSPMKGHSHVYWYRQLPEEGLKFMVYLQKENIIDESGMPKERFSAEFPKEGPSILRIQQVVRGDSAAYFCASSRAGMNTEAFFGQGTRLTVV.